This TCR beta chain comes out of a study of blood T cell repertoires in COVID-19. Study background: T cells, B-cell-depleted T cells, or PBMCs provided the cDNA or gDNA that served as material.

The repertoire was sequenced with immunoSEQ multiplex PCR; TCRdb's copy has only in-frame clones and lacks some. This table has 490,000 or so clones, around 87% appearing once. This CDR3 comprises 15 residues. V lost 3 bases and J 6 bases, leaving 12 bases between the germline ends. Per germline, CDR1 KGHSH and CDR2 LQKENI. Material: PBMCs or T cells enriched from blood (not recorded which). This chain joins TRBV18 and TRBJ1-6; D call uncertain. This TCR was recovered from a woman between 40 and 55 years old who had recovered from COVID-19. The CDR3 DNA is TGTGCCAGCTCACCTGAAACTTCGCCTAATTCACCCCTCCACTTT. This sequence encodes CASSPETSPNSPLHF. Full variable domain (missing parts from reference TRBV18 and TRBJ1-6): NAGVMQNPRHLVRRRGQEARLRCSPMKGHSHVYWYRQLPEEGLKFMVYLQKENIIDESGMPKERFSAEFPKEGPSILRIQQVVRGDSAAYFCASSPETSPNSPLHFGNGTRLTVT.